This TCR beta chain was captured in a study of T cell responses to AZD1222 COVID-19 vaccine (dated by TCRdb to about 2021). For context, the study as a whole: Because spike-specific TCR depth and breadth did not differ between the two schedules, AZD1222 recipients who got a second dose at roughly 4 weeks were pooled with those who got a second dose at roughly 12 weeks. TCR sequencing covered roughly 230 trial participants: around 210 given two doses of AZD1222 and 26 given two doses of MenACWY control vaccine. Trial participants were enrolled by age into subgroups of 18-55, 56-69 and 70-plus years, and 148, 28 and 57 TCR-sequenced participants, respectively, were included in these subgroups. Broader findings and caveats from the paper: A significant rise in spike-specific TCR breadth and depth was observed after two AZD1222 doses relative to day 0 and relative to MenACWY recipients. Epitopes outside the regions mutated in the B.1.351 and B.1.1.7 variants were reportedly recognized by nearly half of the unique spike-specific TCRs. The vaccine-associated CD4 TCRs covered the entire spike protein, and the dominant responses fell in regions 160-218 and 743-854. No day 14 peak-response samples were available, so repertoires were characterized only after the peak T cell response. Conclusions about previously exposed vaccinees were limited because only 6 or 7 AZD1222 recipients were SARS-CoV-2 seropositive at baseline. Most participants were white British and females outnumbered males, and the authors suggested that clonal diversity may have been underestimated. In the small 56-69-year group, the increase in depth fell short of significance, most likely because of low power.

Relative to germline, V is 0 bases shorter and J is 0 bases shorter, with 3 bases between their ends. The CDR3 holds 13 amino acids from the cysteine to the phenylalanine. Just the 39-base CDR3 DNA is kept, in frame starting at base 1. The CDR1 and CDR2 encoded by the germline V gene are SGHRS and YFSETQ. This clone was picked up a small number of times. Its antigen is still unknown. No per-base quality is available; no much larger clone lies one base away. Distinct nucleotide sequences in the sample also encode this CDR3. The CDR3 regions of human TCRbeta chains were analyzed by immunosequencing. Concerning the study's data processing: Repertoire TCRs were checked for matches against a reference library of SARS-CoV-2-specific TCRs that had been generated using the MIRA antigen-specificity platform. Breadth was defined as the fraction of unique TCRs that were SARS-CoV-2-associated. Depth was defined as the fraction of total T cells that were SARS-CoV-2-associated. Each spike-specific TCR was assigned to its reactive spike region and to a CD4 or CD8 class using the MIRA data. Log10-transformed breadth and depth values were compared by one-way ANOVA with Sidak's multiple comparisons tests. Not all clones reach the TCRdb copy of this immuneACCESS table, which keeps in-frame sequences only. Checked studies attribute under half of the gap to unresolved V genes and leave the rest unexplained. V, J and clone size derive from that table, while D and trimming were established from the DNA sequence. The sample profile shows about 68,000 clones; 70% to 90% of them were found once. The ten largest account for roughly 2.7% of the sample.

The sample's time point label, in plain terms: baseline before first vaccination. The vaccinee samples were drawn from two UK trials, COV001 and COV002, one of which was a single-blind randomized controlled phase 2/3 trial testing AZD1222 (ChAdOx1 nCoV-19) in healthy adults. Trial participant PBMC samples were collected at day 0 and day 28 after the second dose for TCRbeta chain sequencing. The sequence derives from an adult in good health. The sample consisted of peripheral blood, taken on day 0 of AZD1222 vaccination. The sequence joins TRBV5-1 to TRBJ1-1, with the D segment identity uncertain. The CDR3 here reads CASSLGLNTEAFF. The DNA reads TGCGCCAGCAGCTTGGGGCTGAACACTGAAGCTTTCTTT.